This T cell receptor beta chain was observed in a study of blood T cell repertoires in COVID-19. About the study: The United States, Italy and Spain provided the acute and convalescent COVID-19 samples. T cells, B-cell-depleted T cells, or PBMCs provided the cDNA or gDNA that served as material.

Trimming removed 6 bases at V and 2 bases at J, with 11 bases between. The CDR3 runs 13 residues. CDR1 is SQVTM, CDR2 ANQGSEA, per germline. As processed by the authors: Amplified reference gene primers provided the basis for estimating nucleated cell counts. TCRdb's table, derived via immunoSEQ multiplex PCR, lists solely in-frame clones and lacks some. The V and J calls and clone size come from that table; D and trimming were worked out from the DNA. Of 200,000 to 250,000 clones in the sample, about 87% are singletons; the top ten hold under 3.5%. Seattle's cohort entered during active infection and was followed longitudinally.

What was sequenced was peripheral blood. This receptor was taken from a man aged 25-45 years with COVID-19, enrolled during active disease. This chain links TRBV29-1 with TRBJ1-3, with unresolved D. The CDR3 DNA follows: TGCAGCGTCGCCGAGATACCTGGAAACACCATATATTTT. It translates to CSVAEIPGNTIYF.